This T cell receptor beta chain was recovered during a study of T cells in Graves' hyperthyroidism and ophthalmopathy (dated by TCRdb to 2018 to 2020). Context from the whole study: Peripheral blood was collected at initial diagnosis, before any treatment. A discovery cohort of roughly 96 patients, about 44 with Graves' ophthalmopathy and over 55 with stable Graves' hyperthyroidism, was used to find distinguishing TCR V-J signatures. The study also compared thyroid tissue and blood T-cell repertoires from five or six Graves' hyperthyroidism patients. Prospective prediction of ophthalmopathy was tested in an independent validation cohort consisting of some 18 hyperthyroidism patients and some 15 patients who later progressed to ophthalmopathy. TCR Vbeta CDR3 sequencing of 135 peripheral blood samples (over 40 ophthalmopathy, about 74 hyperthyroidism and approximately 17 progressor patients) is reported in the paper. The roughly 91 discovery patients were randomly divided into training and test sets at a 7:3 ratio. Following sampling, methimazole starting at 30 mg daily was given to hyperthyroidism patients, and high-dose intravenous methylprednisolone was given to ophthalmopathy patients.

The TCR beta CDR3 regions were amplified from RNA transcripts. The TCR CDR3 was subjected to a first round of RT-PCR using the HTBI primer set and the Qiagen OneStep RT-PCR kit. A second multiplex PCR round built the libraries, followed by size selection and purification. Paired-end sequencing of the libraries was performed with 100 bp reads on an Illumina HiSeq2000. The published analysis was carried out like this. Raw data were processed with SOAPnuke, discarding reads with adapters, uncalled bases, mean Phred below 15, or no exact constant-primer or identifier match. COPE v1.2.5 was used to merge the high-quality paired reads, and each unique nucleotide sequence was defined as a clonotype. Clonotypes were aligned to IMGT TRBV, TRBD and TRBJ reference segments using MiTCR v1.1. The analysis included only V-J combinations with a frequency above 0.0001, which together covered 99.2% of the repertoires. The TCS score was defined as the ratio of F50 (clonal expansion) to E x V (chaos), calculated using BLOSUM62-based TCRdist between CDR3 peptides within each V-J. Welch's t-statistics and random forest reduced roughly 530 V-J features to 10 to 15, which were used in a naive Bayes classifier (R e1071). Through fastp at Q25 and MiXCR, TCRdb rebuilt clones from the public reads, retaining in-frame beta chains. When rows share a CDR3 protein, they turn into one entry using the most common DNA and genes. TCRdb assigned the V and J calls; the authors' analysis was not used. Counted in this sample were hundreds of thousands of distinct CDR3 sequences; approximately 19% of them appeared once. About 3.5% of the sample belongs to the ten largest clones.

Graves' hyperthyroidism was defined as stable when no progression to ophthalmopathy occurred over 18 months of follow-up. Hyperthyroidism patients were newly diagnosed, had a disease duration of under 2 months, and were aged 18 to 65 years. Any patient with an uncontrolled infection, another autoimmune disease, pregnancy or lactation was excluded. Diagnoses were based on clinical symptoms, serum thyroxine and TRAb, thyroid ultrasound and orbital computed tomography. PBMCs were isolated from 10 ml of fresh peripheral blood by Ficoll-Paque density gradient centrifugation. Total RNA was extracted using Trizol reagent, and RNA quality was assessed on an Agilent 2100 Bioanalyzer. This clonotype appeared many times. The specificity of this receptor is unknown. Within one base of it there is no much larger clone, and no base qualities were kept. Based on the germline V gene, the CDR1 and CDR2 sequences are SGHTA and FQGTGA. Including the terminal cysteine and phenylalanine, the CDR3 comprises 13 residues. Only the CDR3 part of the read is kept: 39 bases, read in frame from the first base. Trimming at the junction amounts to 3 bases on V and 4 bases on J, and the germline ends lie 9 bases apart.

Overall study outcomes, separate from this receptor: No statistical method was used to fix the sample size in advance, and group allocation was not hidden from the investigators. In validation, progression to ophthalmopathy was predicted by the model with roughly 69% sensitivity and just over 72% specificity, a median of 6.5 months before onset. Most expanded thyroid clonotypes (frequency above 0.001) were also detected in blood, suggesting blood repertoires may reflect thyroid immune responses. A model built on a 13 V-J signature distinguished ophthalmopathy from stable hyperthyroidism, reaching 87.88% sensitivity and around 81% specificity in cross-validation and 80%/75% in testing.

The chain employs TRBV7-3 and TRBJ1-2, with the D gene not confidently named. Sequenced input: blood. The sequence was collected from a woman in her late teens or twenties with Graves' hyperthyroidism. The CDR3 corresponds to CASSFTASYGYTF. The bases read TGTGCCAGCAGCTTTACAGCAAGCTATGGCTACACCTTC.